This TCR beta chain came from a study of blood T cell repertoires in COVID-19 (dated by TCRdb to about 2020). General notes on the study: Samples covering the acute and convalescent phases of COVID-19 were provided by collaborators in the United States, Italy and Spain. The material from the prospective study consisted of cDNA or gDNA derived from T cells, B-cell-depleted T cells, or PBMCs. The dataset comprised deeply sampled blood TCRbeta repertoires from subjects exposed to, actively infected with, or recovered from COVID-19. A freely available public database, intended as a resource for researchers studying the immune response to SARS-CoV-2, is where the repertoires were released. Samples were obtained from the ongoing ImmuneRACE study (first 160 participants) and from over 1,000 subjects provided by 6 global collaborators. Nearly every sample came with metadata listing a de-identified subject ID, COVID-19 status, age in years and sex. HLA class I and class II types, where available, came from metadata supplied by the sample provider rather than from assay-based typing. What the authors observed across the whole study: Clinical and demographic metadata were provided uncurated, with the amount varying by source and participant.

The immunoSEQ Assay, a bias-controlled multiplex PCR, was used to amplify TCRbeta CDR3 regions from genomic DNA. For the original study's pipeline: The number of nucleated cells in each sample was estimated by amplification of reference gene primers within the assay. To quantify the absolute abundance of each unique TCRbeta CDR3 rearrangement, sequence reads were collapsed and filtered. For each sample, productive Simpson clonality was calculated by taking the square root of Simpson's diversity index across productive rearrangements. The source is immuneACCESS, and TCRdb retained only in-frame sequences with V and J called. Part of the clones is not carried over; for the studies checked, unresolved V genes explain less than half of this, and the remainder is unexplained. That table furnishes V, J and clone size, whereas the DNA furnished D and trimming. The sample contains about 220,000 clones, under 90% of them found a single time. The ten largest account for approximately 3.8% of the sample.

This clone occurred a few times. Which antigen it targets is not known. The sample holds no much larger clone one base away, and base qualities are not on file. CDR1 and CDR2 are read off the germline V gene as MDHEN and SYDVKM. V and J lose 5 bases and 2 bases, and a span of 13 bases separates them. From the cysteine up to the phenylalanine, the CDR3 has a length of 15 residues. Kept here is only the CDR3 DNA, which spans 45 bases and is read in frame from base 1. The collaborating institutions used their own protocols to collect whole blood in K2EDTA tubes. For TCRbeta analysis, collaborators shipped samples as frozen whole blood, isolated PBMCs, or DNA extracted from either of those sample types.

The sequence joins TRBV28 to TRBJ1-3; TRBD1 is possibly the D segment (6 matching bases). The clonotype comes from a woman of 80 years or more with acute or convalescent COVID-19. The sequenced sample was peripheral blood. The nucleotide sequence is given as TGTGCCAGCAGTGCCCTACAGGGCGCTGGAAACACCATATATTTT. Translation gives CASSALQGAGNTIYF.